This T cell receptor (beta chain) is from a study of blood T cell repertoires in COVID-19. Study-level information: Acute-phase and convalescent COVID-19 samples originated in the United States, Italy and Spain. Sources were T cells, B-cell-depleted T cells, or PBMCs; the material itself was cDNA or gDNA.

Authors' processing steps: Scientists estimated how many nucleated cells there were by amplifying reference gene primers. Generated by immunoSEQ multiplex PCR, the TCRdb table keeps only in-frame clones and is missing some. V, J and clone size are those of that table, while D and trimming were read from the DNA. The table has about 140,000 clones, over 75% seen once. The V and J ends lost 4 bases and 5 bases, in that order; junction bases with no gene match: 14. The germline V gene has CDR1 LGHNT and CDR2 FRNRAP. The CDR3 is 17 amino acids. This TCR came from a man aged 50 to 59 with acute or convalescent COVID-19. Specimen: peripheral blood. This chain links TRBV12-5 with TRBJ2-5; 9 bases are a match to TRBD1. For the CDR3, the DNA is TGTGCTAGTGGTTCCGGGACAGGGTCGGGAGTGGAGGAGACCCAGTACTTC. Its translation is CASGSGTGSGVEETQYF.